Listed here are 17 T cell receptor beta chains from one sample, sequenced in a study of CD8 T cells in ankylosing spondylitis. TCRdb re-analysed the 5' RACE reads in MiXCR, keeping a single row per CDR3 protein. The sample has approximately 7,300 distinct CDR3 sequences, roughly 8.7% seen once. The material sequenced was blood, either unsorted or a sorted T cell fraction (not recorded which). These TCRs come from a male donor with ankylosing spondylitis or in good health (not recorded which).

In its sample, this clonotype ranks as medium-sized. V is TRBV9 and J is TRBJ2-5, with a possible D match to TRBD1 (6 bases). Germline CDR1 reads SGDLS; CDR2 reads YYNGEE. This CDR3 is 15 amino acids long. V lost 1 base and J lost 2, with 12 bases in between. CDR3 residues: CASSVQGNSQETQYF. The DNA for the CDR3 is TGTGCCAGCAGCGTACAGGGGAACTCTCAAGAGACCCAGTACTTC.

This clonotype is termed medium-sized. The chain carries TRBV9 and TRBJ2-1; 9 bases are shared with TRBD2. Germline CDR1 reads SGDLS; CDR2 reads YYNGEE. Germline trimming cut 0 bases from V and 5 bases from J; bases unmatched to any gene: 9. The CDR3 is 17 residues long. CDR3 loop: CASSVGTSGLGDNEQFF. CDR3 coding DNA: TGTGCCAGCAGCGTAGGTACTAGCGGGTTAGGCGACAATGAGCAGTTCTTC.

The chain is built from TRBV9 and TRBJ2-5; D might be TRBD1 or TRBD2, each matching 6 bases. Germline assignment: CDR1 SGDLS and CDR2 YYNGEE. There are 15 residues in the CDR3. V was trimmed by 1 base and J by 5 bases, leaving 15 bases between them. CDR3 amino acids: CASSVSGGQIETQYF. CDR3 sequence (DNA): TGTGCCAGCAGCGTATCTGGGGGGCAGATCGAGACCCAGTACTTC.

This clonotype qualifies as medium-sized. This rearrangement joins TRBV9 to TRBJ2-3; TRBD1 matches at 11 bases. CDR1 and CDR2 (germline): SGDLS, YYNGEE. J gave up 5 bases and V 4 bases, and 6 bases lay outside the gene matches. The CDR3 is 15 residues long. CDR3 protein: CASSPTGTGGDTQYF. The DNA for the CDR3 is TGTGCCAGCAGCCCTACCGGGACAGGGGGAGATACGCAGTATTTT.

This clonotype showed up just a few times. The chain links TRBV9 to TRBJ1-3; TRBD1 aligns across 10 bases. The CDR3 runs to 15 residues. The V gene end was trimmed by 5 bases and the J gene end by 2 bases; junction bases not matched to a gene: 4. Germline V gene sequence: CDR1 SGDLS, CDR2 YYNGEE. CDR3 protein: CASRTGTGAGNTIYF. In DNA, the CDR3 is TGTGCCAGCAGAACCGGGACAGGGGCTGGAAACACCATATATTTT.

Comment on this clonotype: The junction does not match germline at one end; this may be a read error. The rearrangement joins TRBV9 to TRBJ2-3, with D perhaps TRBD1 or TRBD2 (7 bases each). The CDR3 runs 15 residues. Germline CDR1 is SGDLS and CDR2 is YYNGEE. The CDR3 nucleotides are TGTGCCAGCTCAGGGGGGGATTCTTCCACAGATAGGCAGTATTTT. Translating it yields CASSGGDSSTDRQYF.

This clonotype was seen repeatedly, ten times or more. CDR3 amino acids: CASRAEGQETQYF. As DNA, the CDR3 is TGTGCCAGCAGGGCCGAGGGGCAAGAGACCCAGTACTTC. This rearrangement joins TRBV9 to TRBJ2-5; D tentatively reads TRBD1 or TRBD2 (5 bases each). Germline V gene sequence: CDR1 SGDLS, CDR2 YYNGEE. Trimming pared 5 bases from V and 2 bases from J, leaving 10 bases between. The CDR3 loop spans 13 amino acids.

This chain connects TRBV9 to TRBJ2-3, with 12 positions matching TRBD2. Per the germline V gene, CDR1 is SGDLS and CDR2 is YYNGEE. This CDR3 comprises 15 residues. V lost 4 bases to trimming and J lost 4 bases; unmatched junction nucleotides: 4. The CDR3, as DNA: TGTGCCAGCAGCCCTAGCGGGGGGGACCCAGATACGCAGTATTTT. Amino acid sequence: CASSPSGGDPDTQYF.

The table lists this clonotype with a few counts. The chain couples TRBV9 to TRBJ1-2; tentatively, D is TRBD1 (5 bases). There are 17 residues in the CDR3. Germline CDR1 SGDLS, CDR2 YYNGEE. V was clipped by 3 bases and J by 1 base, with 19 bases between them. The DNA for the CDR3 is TGTGCCAGCAGCGGGGGAGGTGGGGACGGGCTTAACTATGGCTACACCTTC. This sequence encodes CASSGGGGDGLNYGYTF.

V and J are TRBV9 and TRBJ2-3; D unresolved. CDR1 and CDR2 (germline): SGDLS, YYNGEE. This CDR3 has 12 residues. V lost 0 bases to trimming and J lost 10 bases, with 9 bases between them. The CDR3 sequence is CASSVGFGPQYF. In DNA form, the CDR3 reads TGTGCCAGCAGCGTAGGTTTCGGTCCGCAGTATTTT.

This clonotype has ten or more counts. The gene calls are TRBV9 and TRBJ2-3, with no clear D. V lost 6 bases and J 0 bases, leaving 14 bases between the germline ends. The CDR3 contains 15 residues. Germline-derived CDR1 and CDR2 are SGDLS and YYNGEE. Here the CDR3 reads CASNGASLSTDTQYF. The CDR3 DNA follows: TGTGCCAGCAATGGAGCCAGCCTTAGCACAGATACGCAGTATTTT.

This chain joins TRBV9 and TRBJ2-2; weak D call: TRBD1 (6 bases). Looked up from germline, CDR1 is SGDLS and CDR2 is YYNGEE. CDR3 length: 13 amino acids. Trimming cost V 0 bases and J 8 bases, with 8 bases left between them. The CDR3 protein is CASSVEGVGELFF. The CDR3 DNA sequence: TGTGCCAGCAGCGTAGAGGGGGTAGGGGAGCTGTTTTTT.

This clonotype was observed many times. This sequence joins TRBV9 and TRBJ2-3; either TRBD1 or TRBD2 may fit D (5 bases each). Germline CDR1 reads SGDLS; CDR2 reads YYNGEE. V dropped 3 bases and J dropped 0 bases, with 8 bases sitting between them. CDR3 length: 14 residues. CDR3 in amino acids: CASSERDSTDTQYF. As DNA, the CDR3 is TGTGCCAGCAGCGAAAGGGACAGCACAGATACGCAGTATTTT.

At least ten counts were recorded for this clonotype. The chain couples TRBV9 to TRBJ2-4; the match to TRBD2 covers 8 bases. The germline CDR1 and CDR2 sequences are SGDLS and YYNGEE. Unmatched junction bases numbered 4, after V lost 2 bases and J lost 0 bases. This CDR3 has 16 amino acids. For the CDR3, the DNA is TGTGCCAGCAGCGTCGGAGCGGGGGTAGCCAAAAACATTCAGTACTTC. Protein: CASSVGAGVAKNIQYF.

This clonotype has a count of ten or more. The V call is TRBV9, the J call TRBJ2-3, with TRBD2 identical over 7 bases. The CDR3 runs 15 residues. V shed 4 bases and J 6 bases; nucleotides not matched to a gene: 11. CDR1 and CDR2 (germline): SGDLS, YYNGEE. DNA of the CDR3: TGTGCCAGCAGCACCCCGTCCGGGGGGACTGATACGCAGTATTTT. It specifies CASSTPSGGTDTQYF.

This clonotype is labeled large. V is TRBV9 and J is TRBJ1-3, with unresolved D. Trimming left V 3 bases short and J 4 bases short, with 11 bases between. The CDR3 has 14 residues. Germline V gene data show CDR1 as SGDLS and CDR2 as YYNGEE. The CDR3 nucleotides read TGTGCCAGCAGCGACCCGTATAAGGGAAACACCATATATTTT. Its translation is CASSDPYKGNTIYF.

This clonotype has ten or more counts. This chain joins TRBV9 and TRBJ2-4, with 12 bases that match TRBD1. In germline, CDR1 is SGDLS, CDR2 YYNGEE. This CDR3 has 16 amino acids. V gave up 4 bases and J gave up 2 bases; unmatched junction bases: 4. The chain's CDR3 is CASSHGTGGTKNIQYF. The CDR3 region has the DNA TGTGCCAGCAGCCATGGGACAGGGGGCACCAAAAACATTCAGTACTTC.